The clone carrying this T cell receptor (beta chain) has just a few counts. CDR3 length: 13 amino acids. Germline loops: CDR1 SEHNR, CDR2 FQNEAQ (reference sequence). Trimming removed 3 bases from V and 7 bases from J, with 10 bases in between. Relapse was seen in all patients after autologous stem cell transplantation, and brentuximab vedotin exposure was variable. This specimen belongs to a study of PD-1 blockade in classical Hodgkin lymphoma. Measured with immunoSEQ multiplex PCR; TCRdb has only the in-frame clones, and not every one. This sample has 49,000 or so clones; about three quarters occur once, and the top ten carry 20% to 25%.

This sequence originates from a human donor with classical Hodgkin lymphoma. The specimen was peripheral blood mononuclear cells (PBMCs), collected before the second cycle of nivolumab. V and J are TRBV7-9 and TRBJ2-1; D is ambiguous. CDR3 amino acids: CASSFLLGNEQFF. CDR3 in DNA: TGTGCCAGCAGCTTTCTGTTGGGGAATGAGCAGTTCTTC.